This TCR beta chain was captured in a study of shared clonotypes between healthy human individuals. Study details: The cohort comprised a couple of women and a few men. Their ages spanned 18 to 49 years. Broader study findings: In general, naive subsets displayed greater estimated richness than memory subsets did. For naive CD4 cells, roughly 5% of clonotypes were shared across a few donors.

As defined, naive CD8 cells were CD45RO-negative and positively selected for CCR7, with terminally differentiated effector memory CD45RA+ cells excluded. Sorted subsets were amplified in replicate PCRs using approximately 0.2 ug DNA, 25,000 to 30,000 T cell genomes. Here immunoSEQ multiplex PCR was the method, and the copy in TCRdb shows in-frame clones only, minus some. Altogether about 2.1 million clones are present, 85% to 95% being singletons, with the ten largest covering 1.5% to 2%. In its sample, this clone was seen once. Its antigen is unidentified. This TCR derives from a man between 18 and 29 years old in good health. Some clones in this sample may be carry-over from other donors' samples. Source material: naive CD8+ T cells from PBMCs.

CDR3 loop: CASSLVDSANTGELFF. The CDR3 DNA reads as TGCGCCAGCAGCTTGGTGGACAGCGCCAACACCGGGGAGCTGTTTTTT. The rearrangement uses TRBV5-1 and TRBJ2-2; TRBD1 is a possible D gene (6 bases). From germline, CDR1 is SGHRS and CDR2 YFSETQ. The CDR3 extends over 16 amino acids. Trimming took 0 bases from V and 2 from J, leaving 11 bases between them.